This T cell receptor beta chain was captured by sequencing in a study of T cell repertoires in cytomegalovirus infection. Study as a whole: The authors used CMV epitopes that were HLA-C-restricted (recently identified) and HLA-B-restricted (well studied). Indications of both CMV infection and matching HLA type were provided by public TCR beta signatures.

Overall study results and limits: Clonotype analysis showed dominance of the ex vivo response by HLA-C-restricted CMV-specific TCR beta clonotypes.

Trimming cost V 7 bases and J 1 base; bases outside gene matches: 6. Looked up from germline, CDR1 is SGHTS and CDR2 is YDEGEE. The CDR3 has 14 amino acids. Details on this clonotype: What it binds is unknown.

In TCRdb, the reads were re-called with MiXCR into one record per CDR3 protein. The sample shows around 230,000 distinct CDR3 sequences, around two fifths of them seen only once. The source is a human donor in good health (CMV status not recorded). Some clones in this sample may be carry-over from other donors' samples. The sample here was CD8+ T cells from cultured PBMCs, taken from culture after CMV antigen stimulation. J is TRBJ2-3 and V is TRBV5-8, with 7 positions matching TRBD2. The CDR3 nucleotides are TGTGCCAGCTGTAGCGGGTATGGCACAGATACGCAGTATTTT. It translates to CASCSGYGTDTQYF.